This T cell receptor (beta chain) was retrieved from a study of shared clonotypes between healthy human individuals. Findings and caveats of the study: Naive subsets usually exceeded memory subsets in estimated richness.

Comment on this clone: Its specificity is not known.

Using immunoSEQ multiplex PCR, the repertoire was profiled, and TCRdb retains in-frame clones only, with some absent. The profile covers some 2.3 million clones, with over 85% appearing a single time and 0.35% to 0.5% taken by the ten largest. From germline, CDR1 is SGHKS and CDR2 YYEKEE (reference sequence). The CDR3 sequence is 14 residues long. Trimming took 0 bases from V and 0 from J, leaving 7 bases between them. The sample was naive CD4+ T cells from PBMCs. Stated subset: CD45RA+ positively selected. The clonotype was recovered from a man between 18 and 29 years old in good health. Some clones in this sample may be carry-over from other donors' samples. J is TRBJ2-7 and V is TRBV5-5; no clear D. The CDR3 DNA reads TGTGCCAGCAGCTTGGTGCCGGGCTCCTACGAGCAGTACTTC. Translation gives CASSLVPGSYEQYF.